This TCR beta chain was obtained from a study of T cell responses to AZD1222 COVID-19 vaccine. A note on this clone: The antigen is unknown.

This CDR3 has 13 residues. Germline CDR1 is SGHRS and CDR2 is YFSETQ. V was cut by 1 base and J by 10 bases, with 12 bases left in between. Study-level points and caveats: Clonal diversity may have been underestimated in mostly white British donors. Baseline seropositives among AZD1222 recipients totaled only five to seven. Nearly half of unique spike-specific TCRs reportedly avoided B.1.351 and B.1.1.7 mutated regions. Vaccine-associated CD4 TCRs spanned spike, dominant at 160-218 and 743-854.

Sequencing was performed with immunoSEQ multiplex PCR; in TCRdb, only in-frame clones are kept and a portion is missing. The table has roughly 150,000 clones, roughly 89% seen once. The chain is built from TRBV5-1 and TRBJ2-1; no clear D gene. The input for sequencing was peripheral blood, taken on day 0 of AZD1222 vaccination. This clonotype was obtained from an adult in good health. The CDR3 loop reads CASSLLPPGEQFF. The CDR3 DNA reads as TGCGCCAGCAGCTTGTTGCCCCCGGGCGAGCAGTTCTTC.